This TCR beta chain was captured by sequencing in a study of blood T cell repertoires in COVID-19. Study details: The study drew acute and convalescent COVID-19 samples from the United States, Italy and Spain.

J was trimmed by 4 bases and V by 10 bases; bases with no gene match: 3. Germline-derived CDR1 and CDR2 are MDHEN and SYDVKM. There are 12 residues in the CDR3. As originally analysed: Amplification of reference gene primers was used by the study to estimate nucleated cell counts. Sequenced by immunoSEQ multiplex PCR; TCRdb stores in-frame clones only, minus some. V, J and clone size were drawn from that table, and D and trimming were deduced from the DNA. The sample lists about 55,000 clones; roughly 90% were seen once. Sequenced input: peripheral blood. The chain joins TRBV28 to TRBJ1-2, with 10 bases lining up with TRBD1. The receptor comes from a man aged 40-50 years with COVID-19, enrolled during active disease. CDR3 protein: CAIRQGAYGYTF. CDR3 bases: TGTGCCATCCGACAGGGGGCCTATGGCTACACCTTC.